This TCR beta chain was identified during a study of T cell responses to AZD1222 COVID-19 vaccine. Findings and caveats of the study: Mostly white British, mostly female donors; authors suggested clonal diversity may be underestimated. The span of vaccine-associated CD4 TCRs extended across spike, with dominance at 160-218 and 743-854. Every sample of the repertoires postdated the peak T cell response. Close to half of all spike-specific TCRs reportedly target regions of the variants that are unmutated.

TCRdb's table, derived via immunoSEQ multiplex PCR, lists solely in-frame clones and lacks some. Of approximately 88,000 clones in the sample, almost 80% were seen once. To note about this clone: Its antigen is as yet unknown.

There are 19 residues in the CDR3. Trimming cost V 5 bases and J 12 bases, with 32 bases left between them. Germline CDR1 and CDR2: MNHEY and SMNVEV (reference sequence). The sequenced sample was peripheral blood, obtained on day 0 of AZD1222 vaccination. The chain links TRBV27 to TRBJ1-6; perhaps TRBD1 as D (5 bases). The origin of this receptor is an adult in good health. The CDR3 here is CASSPSQVPRGMASLPLHF. The CDR3 DNA reads as TGTGCCAGCAGTCCCTCACAGGTGCCGCGAGGGATGGCTTCACTACCCCTCCACTTT.